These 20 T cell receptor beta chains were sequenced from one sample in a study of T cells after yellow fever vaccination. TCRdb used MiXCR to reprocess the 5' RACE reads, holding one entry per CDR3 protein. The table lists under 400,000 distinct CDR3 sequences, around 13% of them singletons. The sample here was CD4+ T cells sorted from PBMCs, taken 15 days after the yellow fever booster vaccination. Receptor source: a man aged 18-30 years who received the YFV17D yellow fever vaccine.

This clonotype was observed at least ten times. CDR3 nucleotide sequence: TGTGCCAGCAGACTTACAGGGGAAGCTTTCTTT. The encoded protein is CASRLTGEAFF. The chain employs TRBV12-3 or TRBV12-4 and TRBJ1-1; a possible D gene is TRBD1 (6 bases). The V end was cut by 6 bases, the J end by 8 bases, with 10 bases between. CDR3 length: 11 amino acids.

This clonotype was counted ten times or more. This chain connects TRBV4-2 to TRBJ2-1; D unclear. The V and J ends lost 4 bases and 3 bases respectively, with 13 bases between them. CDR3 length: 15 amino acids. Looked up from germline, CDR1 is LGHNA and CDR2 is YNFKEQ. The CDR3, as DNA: TGTGCCAGCAGCCCAGAACTCGATTACTACAATGAGCAGTTCTTC. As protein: CASSPELDYYNEQFF.

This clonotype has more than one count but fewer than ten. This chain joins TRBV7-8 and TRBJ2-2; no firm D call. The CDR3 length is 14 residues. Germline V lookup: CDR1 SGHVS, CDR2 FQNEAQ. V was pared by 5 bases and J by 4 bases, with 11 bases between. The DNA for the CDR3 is TGTGCCAGCAGCATCGGACGTTCCACCGGGGAGCTGTTTTTT. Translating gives CASSIGRSTGELFF.

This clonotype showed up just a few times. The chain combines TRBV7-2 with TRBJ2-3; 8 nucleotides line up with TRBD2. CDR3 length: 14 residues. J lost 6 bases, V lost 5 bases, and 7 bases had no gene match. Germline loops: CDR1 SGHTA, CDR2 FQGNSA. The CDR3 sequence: CASSPGLGWDTQYF. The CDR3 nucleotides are TGTGCCAGCAGCCCGGGACTAGGGTGGGATACGCAGTATTTT.

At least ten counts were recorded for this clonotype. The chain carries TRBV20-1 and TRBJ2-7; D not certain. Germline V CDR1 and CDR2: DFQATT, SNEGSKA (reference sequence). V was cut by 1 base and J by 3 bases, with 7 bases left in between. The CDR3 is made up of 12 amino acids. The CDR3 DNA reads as TGCAGTGCTAGAGGTCGGATCTACGAGCAGTACTTC. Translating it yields CSARGRIYEQYF.

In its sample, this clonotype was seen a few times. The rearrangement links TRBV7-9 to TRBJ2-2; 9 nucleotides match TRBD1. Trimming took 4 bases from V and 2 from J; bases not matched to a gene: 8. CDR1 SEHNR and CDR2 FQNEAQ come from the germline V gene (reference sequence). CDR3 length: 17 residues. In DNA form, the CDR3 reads TGTGCCAGCAGCTCGACAGGGGGGCGGGATAACACCGGGGAGCTGTTTTTT. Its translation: CASSSTGGRDNTGELFF.

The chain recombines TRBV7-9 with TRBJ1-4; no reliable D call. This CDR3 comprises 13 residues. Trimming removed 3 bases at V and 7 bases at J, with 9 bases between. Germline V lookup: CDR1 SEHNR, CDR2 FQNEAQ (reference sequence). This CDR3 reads CASSFNSGEKLFF. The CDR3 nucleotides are TGTGCCAGCAGCTTCAACAGCGGTGAAAAACTGTTTTTT. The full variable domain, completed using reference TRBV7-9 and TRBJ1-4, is DTGVSQNPRHKITKRGQNVTFRCDPISEHNRLYWYRQTLGQGPEFLTYFQNEAQLEKSRLLSDRFSAERPKGSFSTLEIQRTEQGDSAMYLCASSFNSGEKLFFGSGTQLSVL.

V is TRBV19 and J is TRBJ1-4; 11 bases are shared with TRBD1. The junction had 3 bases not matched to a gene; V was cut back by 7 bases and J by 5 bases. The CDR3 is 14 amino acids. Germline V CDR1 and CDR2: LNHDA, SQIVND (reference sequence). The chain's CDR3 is CASTRDRGNEKLFF. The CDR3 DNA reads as TGTGCCAGTACAAGGGACAGGGGGAATGAAAAACTGTTTTTT. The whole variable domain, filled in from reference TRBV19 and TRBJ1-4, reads DGGITQSPKYLFRKEGQNVTLSCEQNLNHDAMYWYRQDPGQGLRLIYYSQIVNDFQKGDIAEGYSVSREKKESFPLTVTSAQKNPTAFYLCASTRDRGNEKLFFGSGTQLSVL.

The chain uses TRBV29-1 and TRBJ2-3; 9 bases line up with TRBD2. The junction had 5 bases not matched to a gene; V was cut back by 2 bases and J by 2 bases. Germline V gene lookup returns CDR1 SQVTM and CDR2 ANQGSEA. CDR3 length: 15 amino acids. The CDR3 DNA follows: TGCAGCGTTGAAAGGACTAGCGAGAACACAGATACGCAGTATTTT. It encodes CSVERTSENTDTQYF.

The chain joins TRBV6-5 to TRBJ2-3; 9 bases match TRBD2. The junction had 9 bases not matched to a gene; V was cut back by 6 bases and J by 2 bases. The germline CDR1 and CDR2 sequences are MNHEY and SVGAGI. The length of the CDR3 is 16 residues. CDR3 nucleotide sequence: TGTGCCAGCAGCCTAGTAGCGGGGGCGATCACAGATACGCAGTATTTT. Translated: CASSLVAGAITDTQYF.

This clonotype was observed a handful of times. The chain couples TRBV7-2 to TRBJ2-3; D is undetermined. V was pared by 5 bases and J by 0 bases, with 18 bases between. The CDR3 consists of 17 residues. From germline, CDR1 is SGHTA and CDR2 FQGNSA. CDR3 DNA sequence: TGTGCCAGCAGCCCCCCAGGCGGCGGACCTAGCACAGATACGCAGTATTTT. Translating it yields CASSPPGGGPSTDTQYF.

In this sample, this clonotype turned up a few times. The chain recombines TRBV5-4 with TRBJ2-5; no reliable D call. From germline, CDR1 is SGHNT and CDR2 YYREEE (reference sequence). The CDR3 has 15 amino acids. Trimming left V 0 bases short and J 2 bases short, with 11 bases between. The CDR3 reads CASSLASVRQETQYF. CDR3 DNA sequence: TGTGCCAGCAGCTTGGCTAGTGTTAGGCAAGAGACCCAGTACTTC.

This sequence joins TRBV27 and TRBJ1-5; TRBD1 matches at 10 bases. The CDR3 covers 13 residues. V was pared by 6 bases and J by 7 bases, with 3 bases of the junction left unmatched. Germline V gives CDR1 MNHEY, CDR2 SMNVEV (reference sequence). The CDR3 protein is CASSGQGVQPQHF. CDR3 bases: TGTGCCAGCAGCGGACAGGGGGTGCAGCCCCAGCATTTT.

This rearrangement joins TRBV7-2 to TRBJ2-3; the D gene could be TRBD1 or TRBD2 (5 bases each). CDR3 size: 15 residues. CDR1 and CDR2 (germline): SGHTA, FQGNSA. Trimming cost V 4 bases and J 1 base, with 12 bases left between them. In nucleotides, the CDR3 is TGTGCCAGCAGCTCCCACCGAGGGGGCACAGATACGCAGTATTTT. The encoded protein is CASSSHRGGTDTQYF.

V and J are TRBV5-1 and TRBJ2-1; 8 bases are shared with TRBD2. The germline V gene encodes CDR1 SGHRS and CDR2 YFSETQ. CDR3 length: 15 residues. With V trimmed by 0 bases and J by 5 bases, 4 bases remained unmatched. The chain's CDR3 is CASSLGRGGNNEQFF. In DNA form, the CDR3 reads TGCGCCAGCAGCTTGGGACGGGGGGGGAACAATGAGCAGTTCTTC.

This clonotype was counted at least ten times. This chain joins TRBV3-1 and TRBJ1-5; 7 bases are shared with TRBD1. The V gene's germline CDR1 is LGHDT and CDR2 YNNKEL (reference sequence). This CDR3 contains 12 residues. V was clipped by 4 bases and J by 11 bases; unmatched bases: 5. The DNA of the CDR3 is TGTGCCAGCAGCCTAGGGGGCCAGGCCCAGCATTTT. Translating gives CASSLGGQAQHF.

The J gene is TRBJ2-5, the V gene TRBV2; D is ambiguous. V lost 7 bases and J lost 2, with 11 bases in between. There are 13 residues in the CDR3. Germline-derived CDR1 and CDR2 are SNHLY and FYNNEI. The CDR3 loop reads CASNIDMQETQYF. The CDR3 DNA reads TGTGCCAGCAATATAGACATGCAAGAGACCCAGTACTTC.

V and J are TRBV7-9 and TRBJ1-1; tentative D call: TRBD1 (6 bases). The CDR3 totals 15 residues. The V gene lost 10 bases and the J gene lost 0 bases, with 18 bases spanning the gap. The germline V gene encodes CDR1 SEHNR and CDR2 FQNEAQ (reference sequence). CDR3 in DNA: TGTGCCAACACGAACTACAGGGCTATGAACACTGAAGCTTTCTTT. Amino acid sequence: CANTNYRAMNTEAFF.

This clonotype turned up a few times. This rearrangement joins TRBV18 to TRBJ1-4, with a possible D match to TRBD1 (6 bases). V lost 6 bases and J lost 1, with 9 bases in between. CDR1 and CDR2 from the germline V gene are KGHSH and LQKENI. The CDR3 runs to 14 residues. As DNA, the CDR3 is TGTGCCAGCTCTCCCAGGGGAACTAATGAAAAACTGTTTTTT. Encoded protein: CASSPRGTNEKLFF.

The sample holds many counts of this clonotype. The chain's CDR3 is CSARTGAGANVLTF. In DNA form, the CDR3 reads TGCAGTGCTAGGACAGGGGCTGGGGCCAACGTCCTGACTTTC. This chain uses TRBV20-1 with TRBJ2-6, with 8 bases fitting TRBD1. Germline CDR1 DFQATT, CDR2 SNEGSKA (reference sequence). The J segment lost 2 bases and the V segment lost 3 bases, leaving 0 bases of the junction unmatched. The CDR3 contains 14 residues.